These 13 T cell receptor beta chains were sequenced from one sample in a study of shared clonotypes between healthy human individuals. Data came from immunoSEQ multiplex PCR; TCRdb stores just in-frame clones and leaves some out. The sample has approximately 1,500,000 clones; more than 95% are singletons. Sequencing was performed on naive CD4+ T cells sorted from blood. Described subset: CD45RA+ positively selected. These receptors were taken from a man aged 25 to 45 in good health.

The V gene is TRBV29-1, the J gene TRBJ2-7; D might be TRBD1 (6 bases). Germline V gene lookup returns CDR1 SQVTM and CDR2 ANQGSEA. Between the trimmed V and J ends, which lost 7 bases and 2 bases, there was a span of 18 bases. The CDR3 consists of 14 residues. CDR3 in amino acids: CSASSDRIPYEQYF. The CDR3 DNA reads TGCAGCGCCTCCTCAGACAGGATCCCCTACGAGCAGTACTTC.

This chain connects TRBV19 to TRBJ2-7; no clear D gene. V was clipped by 3 bases and J by 7 bases, with 10 bases between them. There are 12 residues in the CDR3. From germline, CDR1 is LNHDA and CDR2 SQIVND (reference sequence). CDR3 nucleotide sequence: TGTGCCAGTAGTATGTTAATGGGGGAGCAGTACTTC. Protein product: CASSMLMGEQYF.

The gene calls are TRBV5-1 and TRBJ1-1; D possibly corresponds to TRBD1 (6 bases). In germline, CDR1 is SGHRS, CDR2 YFSETQ. The CDR3 extends over 16 amino acids. V lost 4 bases, J lost 3 bases, and 19 bases lay in between. CDR3 in amino acids: CASSQATGPGDTEAFF. The CDR3 DNA reads as TGCGCCAGCAGCCAAGCAACAGGGCCGGGGGACACTGAAGCTTTCTTT.

The chain has TRBV25-1 and TRBJ2-3, with 11 bases fitting TRBD2. The germline V gene has CDR1 MGHDK and CDR2 SYGVNS. V was clipped by 6 bases and J by 3 bases; unmatched bases: 8. The CDR3 is 16 amino acids. The CDR3 DNA follows: TGTGCCAGCAGGGACAGTAGACTAGCGGGAACAGATACGCAGTATTTT. Protein sequence: CASRDSRLAGTDTQYF.

The chain couples TRBV4-2 to TRBJ2-1; 9 nucleotides line up with TRBD2. This CDR3 comprises 16 residues. Per the germline V gene, CDR1 is LGHNA and CDR2 is YNFKEQ. V lost 3 bases, J lost 5 bases, and 8 bases stayed unmatched. Here the CDR3 DNA reads TGTGCCAGCAGCCAGGTTAGCGGGAGTTACAACAATGAGCAGTTCTTC. It specifies CASSQVSGSYNNEQFF.

The genes are TRBV19 and TRBJ2-1; D is undetermined. V was shortened by 3 bases and J by 5 bases, with 11 bases between the two germline ends. Germline values: CDR1 LNHDA, CDR2 SQIVND (reference sequence). The length of the CDR3 is 14 residues. The CDR3 loop reads CASSISLPNNEQFF. The CDR3 DNA sequence: TGTGCCAGTAGTATTTCTCTCCCCAACAATGAGCAGTTCTTC.

V is TRBV28 and J is TRBJ2-7, with 7 bases matching TRBD1. Germline CDR1 reads MDHEN; CDR2 reads SYDVKM. This CDR3 comprises 15 residues. The V and J ends lost 6 bases and 0 bases, in that order; junction bases with no gene match: 8. CDR3 residues: CASSLTGAFSYEQYF. CDR3 sequence (DNA): TGTGCCAGCAGCCTTACAGGGGCTTTCTCCTACGAGCAGTACTTC.

This rearrangement joins TRBV7-9 to TRBJ2-1, with a weak D call TRBD1 (5 bases). CDR1 SEHNR and CDR2 FQNEAQ come from the germline V gene (reference sequence). There are 15 residues in the CDR3. Trimming removed 4 bases at V and 13 bases at J, with 23 bases between. The CDR3 loop reads CASSSQGRTLGFQFF. In nucleotides, the CDR3 is TGTGCCAGCAGCTCGCAGGGTCGAACACTCGGATTTCAGTTCTTC. The full variable domain, with the rest looked up from reference TRBV7-9 and TRBJ2-1, is DTGVSQNPRHKITKRGQNVTFRCDPISEHNRLYWYRQTLGQGPEFLTYFQNEAQLEKSRLLSDRFSAERPKGSFSTLEIQRTEQGDSAMYLCASSSQGRTLGFQFFGPGTRLTVL.

This chain connects TRBV7-9 to TRBJ2-7, with 14 positions matching TRBD2. Germline loops: CDR1 SEHNR, CDR2 FQNEAQ (reference sequence). V gave up 0 bases and J gave up 6 bases; unmatched junction bases: 7. The CDR3 covers 17 residues. The CDR3 DNA reads TGTGCCAGCAGCTTAGCCCCCGGACTAGCGGGAGGAGGCGAGCAGTACTTC. This codes for CASSLAPGLAGGGEQYF.

This clone was counted once. The chain combines TRBV10-3 with TRBJ1-1, with D perhaps TRBD1 (6 bases). The CDR3 has 17 amino acids. V lost 4 bases and J lost 0, with 18 bases in between. CDR1 ENHRY and CDR2 SYGVKD come from the germline V gene. CDR3 in DNA: TGTGCCATCAGTGGTCGGGGGCAGAATAATATGAACACTGAAGCTTTCTTT. It specifies CAISGRGQNNMNTEAFF.

The V call is TRBV6-1, the J call TRBJ2-1, with TRBD2 identical over 9 bases. The CDR3 loop spans 14 amino acids. J gave up 6 bases and V 10 bases, and 10 bases lay outside the gene matches. Germline V lookup: CDR1 MNHNS, CDR2 SASEGT. In nucleotides, the CDR3 is TGTGCCAAACCGTCCGGGACTAGCTTCAATGAGCAGTTCTTC. It encodes CAKPSGTSFNEQFF.

This clone was seen only once. This sequence joins TRBV6-6 and TRBJ1-4; TRBD1 matches at 9 bases. The germline V gene has CDR1 MNHNY and CDR2 SVGAGI (reference sequence). The CDR3 has 14 residues. The junction had 5 bases not matched to a gene; V was cut back by 6 bases and J by 6 bases. The CDR3 nucleotides are TGTGCCAGCAGGCCACAGGGGGCGCATGAAAAACTGTTTTTT. Residues: CASRPQGAHEKLFF.

The J gene is TRBJ1-2, the V gene TRBV4-3; D gene unclear. CDR3 length: 16 amino acids. CDR1 and CDR2 (germline): LGHNA, YSLEER. V shed 0 bases and J shed 3 bases, with 14 bases lying between them. CDR3 loop: CASSQDGAGLDYGYTF. CDR3 bases: TGCGCCAGCAGCCAAGACGGTGCGGGGTTAGACTATGGCTACACCTTC.